This T cell receptor beta chain was identified during a study of T cells after yellow fever vaccination. Using its own MiXCR run on the 5' RACE reads, TCRdb lists one record per CDR3 protein. The table shows 310,000 or so distinct CDR3 sequences, with roughly 7% occurring only once. The CDR3 loop spans 14 amino acids. Per the germline V gene, CDR1 is SQVTM and CDR2 is ANQGSEA. Trimming took 4 bases from V and 6 from J, leaving 16 bases between them. The chain combines TRBV29-1 with TRBJ1-5; D is perhaps TRBD1 (5 bases). Sequences were derived from PBMCs, sampled approximately 47 days after the first yellow fever vaccination. This sequence was found in a man aged 18 to 29 who received the YFV17D yellow fever vaccine. For the CDR3, the DNA is TGCAGCGTTGCCCCAGGGAAACCGGGTCAGCCCCAGCATTTT. Translating it yields CSVAPGKPGQPQHF.